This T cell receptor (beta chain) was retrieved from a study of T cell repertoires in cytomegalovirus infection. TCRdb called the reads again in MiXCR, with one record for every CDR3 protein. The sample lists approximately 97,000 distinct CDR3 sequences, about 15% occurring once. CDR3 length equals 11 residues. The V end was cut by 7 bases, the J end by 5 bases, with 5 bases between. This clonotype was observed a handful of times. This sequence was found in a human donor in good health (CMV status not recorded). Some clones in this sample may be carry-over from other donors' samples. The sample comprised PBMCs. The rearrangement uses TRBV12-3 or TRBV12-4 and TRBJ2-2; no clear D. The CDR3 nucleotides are TGTGCCAGCACTCTTACCGGGGAGCTGTTTTTT. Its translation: CASTLTGELFF.